Listed here are 16 T cell receptor beta chains from one sample, sequenced in a study of T cell changes during pregnancy in multiple sclerosis. This table comes from immunoSEQ multiplex PCR, and its TCRdb copy is limited to in-frame clones, with some not included. The sample shows under 60,000 clones, roughly nine tenths of them seen only once. This specimen was CD4+ T cells from peripheral blood mononuclear cells, taken in the second trimester of pregnancy. Receptor source: a female donor in good health, enrolled as a control in a pregnancy study.

The genes are TRBV11-3 and TRBJ1-2; a weak D match, TRBD1 (5 bases). This CDR3 has 13 amino acids. Per the germline V gene, CDR1 is SGHNT and CDR2 is YENEEA. Trimming removed 5 bases at V and 8 bases at J, with 15 bases between. The chain's CDR3 is CASSHRTGGGYTF. The CDR3 DNA reads TGTGCCAGCAGCCACAGGACGGGAGGAGGCTACACCTTC.

V usage is TRBV10-3 and J usage is TRBJ2-2; 12 nucleotides match TRBD2. Germline loops: CDR1 ENHRY, CDR2 SYGVKD. The CDR3 is 15 residues long. V lost 6 bases to trimming and J lost 1 base; unmatched junction nucleotides: 0. For the CDR3, the DNA is TGTGCCATCAGACTAGCGGGGGGGAACACCGGGGAGCTGTTTTTT. This encodes CAIRLAGGNTGELFF.

The CDR3 nucleotides are TGTGCCTGGGGCAGGGGCTACAATGAGCAGTTCTTC. Protein sequence: CAWGRGYNEQFF. The rearrangement links TRBV30 to TRBJ2-1, with D possibly TRBD1 on 6 matching bases. The V end was cut by 5 bases, the J end by 3 bases, with 8 bases between. Per the germline V gene, CDR1 is GTSNPN and CDR2 is SVGIG (reference sequence). The CDR3 has 12 amino acids. Drawing the rest from reference TRBV30 and TRBJ2-1, the complete variable domain is SQTIHQWPATLVQPVGSPLSLECTVEGTSNPNLYWYRQAAGRGLQLLFYSVGIGQISSEVPQNLSASRPQDRQFILSSKKLLLSDSGFYLCAWGRGYNEQFFGPGTRLTVL.

This chain links TRBV11-2 with TRBJ1-1, with D perhaps matching TRBD1 (6 bases). Germline V gene sequence: CDR1 SGHAT, CDR2 FQNNGV. V gave up 5 bases and J gave up 0 bases, with 10 bases separating them. The CDR3 is 14 amino acids. The CDR3 DNA reads as TGTGCCAGCAGCAAACAGGGAGTGAACACTGAAGCTTTCTTT. It encodes CASSKQGVNTEAFF.

V gene TRBV5-3 combines with J gene TRBJ1-1; 7 bases align to TRBD1. Being an ORF, TRBV5-3 has a function that is uncertain. The CDR3 has 16 amino acids. The V segment lost 2 bases and the J segment 0 bases; nucleotides outside the gene matches: 7. This CDR3 reads CARSLRGGNMNTEAFF. The CDR3 DNA reads TGTGCCAGAAGCTTAAGAGGGGGCAACATGAACACTGAAGCTTTCTTT.

The J gene is TRBJ1-1, the V gene TRBV15; 8 nucleotides agree with TRBD1. The germline V gene encodes CDR1 LNHNV and CDR2 YYDKDF (reference sequence). V was pared by 0 bases and J by 9 bases, with 18 bases of the junction left unmatched. The CDR3 runs to 18 residues. The DNA of the CDR3 is TGTGCCACCAGCAGAGATCTTAATCTACAGGGGGACGTAGACCAAGCTTTCTTT. Its protein is CATSRDLNLQGDVDQAFF.

J is TRBJ2-5 and V is TRBV14; 8 bases match TRBD1. CDR1 and CDR2 from the germline V gene are SGHDN and FVKESK. CDR3 length: 13 residues. Germline trimming cut 4 bases from V and 2 bases from J; bases unmatched to any gene: 0. DNA for the CDR3: TGTGCCAGCAGCCGGGACAGGCAAGAGACCCAGTACTTC. It codes for CASSRDRQETQYF.

This clone was detected a few times. The chain has TRBV27 and TRBJ2-7; 12 bases align to TRBD2. V shed 3 bases, J shed 2 bases, and the junction held 5 bases outside the gene matches. Germline V CDR1 and CDR2: MNHEY, SMNVEV (reference sequence). CDR3 length equals 16 residues. CDR3 bases: TGTGCCAGCAGTTTCTACCTAGCGGGGGGGGCCTACGAGCAGTACTTC. It specifies CASSFYLAGGAYEQYF.

V and J are TRBV4-1 and TRBJ1-5; unclear D gene. V lost 5 bases and J lost 3, with 17 bases in between. The germline V gene encodes CDR1 MGHRA and CDR2 YSYEKL. This CDR3 is built from 16 residues. In DNA, the CDR3 is TGCGCCAGCAGCTCATCCCCAAGACGGGACAATCAGCCCCAGCATTTT. Translating it yields CASSSSPRRDNQPQHF.

The chain links TRBV11-2 to TRBJ2-3, with 9 positions matching TRBD1. This CDR3 has 16 amino acids. Germline V gene sequence: CDR1 SGHAT, CDR2 FQNNGV. Germline trimming cut 1 base from V and 2 bases from J; bases unmatched to any gene: 4. CDR3 sequence reads: CASSLAGTGYTDTQYF. DNA of the CDR3: TGTGCCAGCAGCTTAGCCGGGACAGGGTACACAGATACGCAGTATTTT.

CDR3 amino acids: CASSLRGTENQPQHF. The CDR3 DNA follows: TGTGCCAGCAGCTTAAGAGGGACAGAAAATCAGCCCCAGCATTTT. The chain recombines TRBV7-9 with TRBJ1-5; 7 bases match TRBD1. This CDR3 contains 15 residues. V was clipped by 2 bases and J by 4 bases; unmatched bases: 5. The germline V gene has CDR1 SEHNR and CDR2 FQNEAQ (reference sequence).

This clone was recorded a few times. This chain uses TRBV15 with TRBJ1-1; no clear D gene. The CDR3 has 14 amino acids. Trimming stripped 1 base from V and 2 bases from J, with 8 bases between. Germline V gives CDR1 LNHNV, CDR2 YYDKDF (reference sequence). The DNA of the CDR3 is TGTGCCACCAGCAGAGTTGCAGATAACACTGAAGCTTTCTTT. It translates to CATSRVADNTEAFF.

This clone was found once. This CDR3 is CAWSSNTGELFF. The CDR3, as DNA: TGTGCCTGGAGTTCAAACACCGGGGAGCTGTTTTTT. V is TRBV30 and J is TRBJ2-2; D call uncertain. Trimming shortened V by 2 bases and J by 2 bases, and 3 bases separated the two germline ends. The CDR3 loop spans 12 amino acids. Germline V gene sequence: CDR1 GTSNPN, CDR2 SVGIG (reference sequence). Filled out from reference TRBV30 and TRBJ2-2, the complete variable domain reads SQTIHQWPATLVQPVGSPLSLECTVEGTSNPNLYWYRQAAGRGLQLLFYSVGIGQISSEVPQNLSASRPQDRQFILSSKKLLLSDSGFYLCAWSSNTGELFFGEGSRLTVL.

CDR3: CASSLAKDSYEQYF. The CDR3 DNA reads as TGTGCCAGCAGCTTAGCGAAGGACAGCTACGAGCAGTACTTC. The V call is TRBV7-9, the J call TRBJ2-7, with D possibly matching TRBD1 (6 bases). CDR1 and CDR2 from the germline V gene are SEHNR and FQNEAQ (reference sequence). The CDR3 spans 14 residues. V lost 0 bases and J lost 3, with 9 bases in between.

The V and J genes are TRBV11-2 and TRBJ2-7, with 9 bases fitting TRBD1. The germline V gene has CDR1 SGHAT and CDR2 FQNNGV. The CDR3 contains 15 residues. V dropped 5 bases and J dropped 5; count of bases not matched to a gene: 10. CDR3 sequence: CASSHQWTGAHEQYF. The CDR3 nucleotides are TGTGCCAGCAGCCATCAATGGACAGGGGCCCACGAGCAGTACTTC.

The V and J genes are TRBV6-6 and TRBJ2-3, with a weak D call TRBD1 (7 bases). V lost 6 bases and J 3 bases, leaving 19 bases between the germline ends. This CDR3 contains 16 residues. Germline CDR1 and CDR2: MNHNY and SVGAGI (reference sequence). The CDR3, as DNA: TGTGCCAGCAGCCAAACAGGGGCCGGAGGGACAGATACGCAGTATTTT. As protein: CASSQTGAGGTDTQYF.